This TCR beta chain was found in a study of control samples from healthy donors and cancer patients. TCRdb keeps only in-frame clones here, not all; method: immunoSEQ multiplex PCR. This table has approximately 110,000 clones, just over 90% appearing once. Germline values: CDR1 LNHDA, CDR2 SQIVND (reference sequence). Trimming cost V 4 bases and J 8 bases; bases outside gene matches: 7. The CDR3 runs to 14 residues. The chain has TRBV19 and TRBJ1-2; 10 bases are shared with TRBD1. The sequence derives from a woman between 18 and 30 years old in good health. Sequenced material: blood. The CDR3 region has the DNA TGTGCCAGTAGTAGCCGGGACAGGGGCCCGGGCTACACCTTC. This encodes CASSSRDRGPGYTF.